This T cell receptor beta chain was profiled in a study of identical twins. The authors used template switching to add a universal primer site and gave cDNA unique molecular identifiers. TCRdb independently ran MiXCR on the 5' RACE reads; one entry per CDR3 protein. The repertoire includes a few hundred thousand distinct CDR3 sequences, around 9.6% of them detected once, and around 3% sits in the top ten. Many counts were recorded for this clonotype. The CDR3 runs 14 residues. Germline values: CDR1 DFQATT, CDR2 SNEGSKA (reference sequence). V lost 1 base to trimming and J lost 8 bases, with 18 bases between them. A further study also used this sample, focusing on yellow fever vaccine responses in identical twins.

The V and J genes are TRBV20-1 and TRBJ2-7; D remains unclear. This sequence was found in a woman aged 18-35 years in good health. The specimen was PBMCs. The CDR3 sequence is CSARAGTDTSKQYF. CDR3 nucleotide sequence: TGCAGTGCTAGAGCCGGAACAGACACCTCGAAGCAGTACTTC.